This record covers a single T cell receptor beta chain. Its target is not known. The sample originates from a study of shared clonotypes between healthy human individuals. Study-level information: Those who served as donors were a couple of women and a few men between the ages of 18 and 49. Broader study findings: Genetic and exposure-history diversity was limited by the small donor number. Clonotype sharing among donors was thought likely to change with sequencing depth. Generally, estimated richness proved larger in naive subsets than it did in memory subsets.

CD45RO-negative, CCR7-positively selected cells formed the naive CD8 fraction, excluding terminally differentiated effector memory CD45RA+ cells. Sequenced by immunoSEQ multiplex PCR; TCRdb stores in-frame clones only, minus some. The sample contains roughly 550,000 clones, just under 97% of which appear only once. The ends were cut back, 5 bases at V and 3 bases at J, with 6 bases in the middle. The germline gives CDR1 DFQATT, CDR2 SNEGSKA (reference sequence). CDR3 size: 11 residues. This TCR derives from a woman aged 25 to 39 in good health. The chain uses TRBV20-1 and TRBJ2-3; D not certain. Sequencing was performed on naive CD8+ T cells sorted from blood. This CDR3 is CSAEWTDTQYF. The CDR3 nucleotides read TGCAGTGCTGAGTGGACAGATACGCAGTATTTT.